This T cell receptor (beta chain) derives from a study of blood T cell repertoires in COVID-19. Measured with immunoSEQ multiplex PCR; TCRdb has only the in-frame clones, and not every one. This table has 210,000 or so clones, 70% to 90% appearing once. The CDR3 is 14 residues long. Trimming shortened V by 0 bases and J by 5 bases, and 10 bases separated the two germline ends. From germline, CDR1 is SGHTA and CDR2 FQGTGA. Input material: peripheral blood. The TCR was taken from a man between 18 and 35 years old with active or convalescent COVID-19. V and J are TRBV7-3 and TRBJ2-5; no firm D call. This CDR3 reads CASSLTAGRETQYF. In nucleotides, the CDR3 is TGTGCCAGCAGCTTAACGGCAGGTCGCGAGACCCAGTACTTC.